These T cell receptor beta chains were read from a single sample in a study of cytomegalovirus exposure and HLA in healthy donors. Method: immunoSEQ multiplex PCR; TCRdb's copy keeps in-frame clones and lacks some. The sample records about 140,000 clones, less than 85% being singletons. Sample: PBMCs. These receptors were obtained from a woman between 50 and 59 years old in good health and CMV-seropositive. CDR3s include the opening cysteine and the closing phenylalanine or tryptophan. The order of the fields is clone size, J gene, V gene, D gene, CDR3 DNA, CDR3 protein. The D gene is left open where the match is weak. A row's size may be missing; if present it is once, few, many or a size class.

clone size: few; J gene: TRBJ1-2; V gene: TRBV13; D gene: TRBD1; CDR3 DNA: TGTGCCAGCAGCTACGGGACAGGGGATTATGGCTACACCTTC; CDR3 protein: CASSYGTGDYGYTF
clone size: .; J gene: TRBJ2-5; V gene: TRBV9; D gene: TRBD1; CDR3 DNA: TGTGCCAGCAGCGTAGAGGACAGGGGGTTTGGTGGGACCCAGTACTTC; CDR3 protein: CASSVEDRGFGGTQYF
clone size: .; J gene: TRBJ2-7; V gene: TRBV6-5; D gene: .; CDR3 DNA: TGTGCCAGCAGTTACTCTCCTTATACCTCGGCAGGCGAGCAGTACTTC; CDR3 protein: CASSYSPYTSAGEQYF
clone size: few; J gene: TRBJ2-5; V gene: TRBV7-2; D gene: .; CDR3 DNA: TGTGCCAGCAGCTTAGGGACACAAACTCCGACCCAGTACTTC; CDR3 protein: CASSLGTQTPTQYF
clone size: .; J gene: TRBJ2-3; V gene: TRBV29-1; D gene: .; CDR3 DNA: TGCAGCGTTGCCCTAGGGAGGGATACGCAGTATTTT; CDR3 protein: CSVALGRDTQYF
clone size: .; J gene: TRBJ2-7; V gene: TRBV2; D gene: TRBD2; CDR3 DNA: TGTGCCAGCAGTGAAATGCGGGGGGAATACTACGAGCAGTACTTC; CDR3 protein: CASSEMRGEYYEQYF
clone size: few; J gene: TRBJ2-1; V gene: TRBV27; D gene: .; CDR3 DNA: TGTGCCAGCCGCCGCGGCGGGGTTAACAATGAGCAGTTCTTC; CDR3 protein: CASRRGGVNNEQFF
clone size: .; J gene: TRBJ1-1; V gene: TRBV19; D gene: .; CDR3 DNA: TGTGCCAGTAGTGTTACAGCTAACACTGAAGCTTTCTTT; CDR3 protein: CASSVTANTEAFF
clone size: .; J gene: TRBJ1-5; V gene: TRBV6-1; D gene: TRBD1; CDR3 DNA: TGTGCCAGCAGTGAACGCCCGGGACAGGTCGGCAATCAGCCCCAGCATTTT; CDR3 protein: CASSERPGQVGNQPQHF
clone size: .; J gene: TRBJ1-2; V gene: TRBV4-3; D gene: TRBD1; CDR3 DNA: TGCGCCAGCAGCCTCGCGACAGGGAACTATGGCTACACCTTC; CDR3 protein: CASSLATGNYGYTF
clone size: few; J gene: TRBJ1-2; V gene: TRBV2; D gene: .; CDR3 DNA: TGTGCCAGCAACACACTAGGAGGGGCGGGGTATGGCTACACCTTC; CDR3 protein: CASNTLGGAGYGYTF
clone size: few; J gene: TRBJ2-3; V gene: TRBV7-3; D gene: TRBD2; CDR3 DNA: TGTGCCAGCAGCCCCTATCCCGGGGGGGCCAGCGCAGATACGCAGTATTTT; CDR3 protein: CASSPYPGGASADTQYF
clone size: .; J gene: TRBJ2-5; V gene: TRBV5-4; D gene: TRBD2; CDR3 DNA: TGTGCCAGCAGCTGGACTAGCGACGAGACCCAGTACTTC; CDR3 protein: CASSWTSDETQYF
clone size: .; J gene: TRBJ2-3; V gene: TRBV4-2; D gene: TRBD2; CDR3 DNA: TGTGCCAGCAGCCGACCTCCAAGGACTAGCGGGCCGGGCCCACCCACAGATACGCAGTATTTT; CDR3 protein: CASSRPPRTSGPGPPTDTQYF
clone size: .; J gene: TRBJ1-3; V gene: TRBV6-1; D gene: .; CDR3 DNA: TGTGCCAGCAGCGGGGAGATTGGAAACACCATATATTTT; CDR3 protein: CASSGEIGNTIYF
clone size: .; J gene: TRBJ2-6; V gene: TRBV30; D gene: .; CDR3 DNA: TGTGCCTGGAGTACGGGATTTTCTGGGGCCAACGTCCTGACTTTC; CDR3 protein: CAWSTGFSGANVLTF
clone size: .; J gene: TRBJ1-3; V gene: TRBV19; D gene: .; CDR3 DNA: TGTGCCAGTAGTCCTGGACAGACCTCTGGAAACACCATATATTTT; CDR3 protein: CASSPGQTSGNTIYF
clone size: .; J gene: TRBJ2-1; V gene: TRBV9; D gene: TRBD2; CDR3 DNA: TGTGCCAGCAGCCCCCTTCCCCCAGCGGGGGGTGATAATGAGCAGTTCTTC; CDR3 protein: CASSPLPPAGGDNEQFF
clone size: once; J gene: TRBJ2-7; V gene: TRBV6-6; D gene: TRBD2; CDR3 DNA: TGTGCCAGCAGTTCCCCGGGGGGGCGCGTAGAGCAGTACTTC; CDR3 protein: CASSSPGGRVEQYF
clone size: .; J gene: TRBJ2-7; V gene: TRBV5-1; D gene: .; CDR3 DNA: TGCGCCAGCAGCTTGGAGGCAGGGGACTACGAGCAGTACTTC; CDR3 protein: CASSLEAGDYEQYF
clone size: .; J gene: TRBJ2-7; V gene: TRBV5-1; D gene: TRBD1; CDR3 DNA: TGCGCCAGCAGCCTCCGGGACAGGGCCCACGAGCAGTACTTC; CDR3 protein: CASSLRDRAHEQYF
clone size: few; J gene: TRBJ1-4; V gene: TRBV5-4; D gene: TRBD1; CDR3 DNA: TGTGCCAGCAGCCAAGATGGACAGGGTAATGAAAAACTGTTTTTT; CDR3 protein: CASSQDGQGNEKLFF
clone size: .; J gene: TRBJ1-2; V gene: TRBV19; D gene: .; CDR3 DNA: TGTGCCAGTAGTCCCCAGGGTGGATCCTATGGCTACACCTTC; CDR3 protein: CASSPQGGSYGYTF
clone size: .; J gene: TRBJ1-5; V gene: TRBV7-9; D gene: TRBD1; CDR3 DNA: TGTGCCAGCCAGGGACAGGGGGCAGAACCCCAGCATTTT; CDR3 protein: CASQGQGAEPQHF
clone size: .; J gene: TRBJ1-2; V gene: TRBV27; D gene: TRBD1; CDR3 DNA: TGTGCCAGCAGTACCGTGAGGGACAGCTTAATTAACTATGGCTACACCTTC; CDR3 protein: CASSTVRDSLINYGYTF
clone size: .; J gene: TRBJ1-2; V gene: TRBV28; D gene: TRBD1; CDR3 DNA: TGTGCCACCAGGACAGGGTCTAACTATGGCTACACCTTC; CDR3 protein: CATRTGSNYGYTF
clone size: .; J gene: TRBJ2-3; V gene: TRBV6-5; D gene: .; CDR3 DNA: TGTGCCAGCAGTTACGAGGTAGCCTCAGATACGCAGTATTTT; CDR3 protein: CASSYEVASDTQYF